This TCR beta chain is drawn from a study of PD-1 blockade in classical Hodgkin lymphoma. The germline V gene has CDR1 MNHEY and CDR2 SVGAGI. The CDR3 spans 15 residues. With 10 bases clipped from V and 3 bases from J, the junction kept 11 bases outside the gene matches. Generated by immunoSEQ multiplex PCR, the TCRdb table keeps only in-frame clones and is missing some. The sample has some 65,000 clones, about 64% seen once. Relapses following autologous stem cell transplantation were seen in all patients, with brentuximab vedotin exposure varying. General study results and limits: Relative to healthy donors, newly diagnosed patients reportedly had lower baseline TCR diversity, which was reported as lower still in relapsed/refractory patients. Partial responders and progressors had significantly lower baseline TCR diversity.

Turning to this clone: The target antigen is unknown.

The sequencing here drew on peripheral blood mononuclear cells (PBMCs), taken before the second cycle of nivolumab. This receptor was obtained from a human donor with classical Hodgkin lymphoma. The V and J genes are TRBV6-5 and TRBJ1-5; 8 nucleotides agree with TRBD1. CDR3 nucleotide sequence: TGTGCCATCTCGTATGGACAGGGTTTCAATCAGCCCCAGCATTTT. Translated: CAISYGQGFNQPQHF.